Reported below is one T cell receptor (beta chain). From germline, CDR1 is SGHAT and CDR2 FQNNGV. The CDR3 is 15 residues long. The V and J ends lost 3 bases and 4 bases, in that order; junction bases with no gene match: 8. Produced via immunoSEQ multiplex PCR; TCRdb's table is partial and in-frame only. The sample lists tens of thousands of clones, over 75% occurring once. This record belongs to a study of blood T cell repertoires in COVID-19. The wider study: The study drew acute and convalescent COVID-19 samples from the United States, Italy and Spain. From T cells, B-cell-depleted T cells, or PBMCs came the material, which was cDNA or gDNA.

The V gene is TRBV11-2, the J gene TRBJ2-5, with 7 bases fitting TRBD2. The sequenced material came from peripheral blood. The TCR originated in a human donor in a cohort sampled during active COVID-19. This CDR3 reads CASSLGPGGGETQYF. The CDR3 DNA follows: TGTGCCAGCAGCTTGGGTCCGGGAGGCGGAGAGACCCAGTACTTC.